This T cell receptor (beta chain) emerged from a study of T cells and Merkel cell carcinoma outcomes. TCRdb's copy holds only in-frame clones and misses some; the assay was immunoSEQ multiplex PCR. The sample consists of about 19,000 clones, about four fifths of them appearing once. The V end lost 10 bases, the J end lost 3 bases, and 15 bases lay between the germline ends. Germline V gene data show CDR1 as SEHNR and CDR2 as FQNEAQ (reference sequence). The CDR3 sequence is 13 residues long. The clonotype originates from a human donor with Merkel cell carcinoma. The gene calls are TRBV7-9 and TRBJ1-1, with D possibly matching TRBD1 (6 bases). The specimen sequenced was tumor tissue from Merkel cell carcinoma. CDR3 nucleotide sequence: TGTGCCATCCTGACAGGTTACGACACTGAAGCTTTCTTT. Translating it yields CAILTGYDTEAFF.